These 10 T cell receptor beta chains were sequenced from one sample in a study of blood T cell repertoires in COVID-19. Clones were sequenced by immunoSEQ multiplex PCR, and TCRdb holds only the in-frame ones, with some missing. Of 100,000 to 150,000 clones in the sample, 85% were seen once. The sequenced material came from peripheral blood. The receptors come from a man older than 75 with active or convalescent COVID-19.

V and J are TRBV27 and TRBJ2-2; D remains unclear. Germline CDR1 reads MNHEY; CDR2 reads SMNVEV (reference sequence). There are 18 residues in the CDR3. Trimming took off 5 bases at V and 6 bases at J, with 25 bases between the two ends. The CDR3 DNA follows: TGTGCCAGCAGTCGCCCGCCTATCGGAGCTCCCTCGGCCGGGGAGCTGTTTTTT. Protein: CASSRPPIGAPSAGELFF.

Written as DNA, the CDR3 is TGTGCCAGCAGGCGTTCCGGGACAGATCGTGGCTACACCTTC. This translates into CASRRSGTDRGYTF. J is TRBJ1-2 and V is TRBV13; TRBD1 aligns across 7 bases. V gave up 6 bases and J gave up 7 bases; unmatched junction bases: 11. CDR3 size: 14 residues. Germline CDR1 reads PRHDT; CDR2 reads FYEKMQ (reference sequence).

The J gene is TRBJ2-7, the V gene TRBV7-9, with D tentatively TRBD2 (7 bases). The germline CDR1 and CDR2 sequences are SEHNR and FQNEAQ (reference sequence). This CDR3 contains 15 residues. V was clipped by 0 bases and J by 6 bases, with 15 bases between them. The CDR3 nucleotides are TGTGCCAGCAGCTTAGCAGGGGGGGCCCGTCTCGAGCAGTACTTC. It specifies CASSLAGGARLEQYF.

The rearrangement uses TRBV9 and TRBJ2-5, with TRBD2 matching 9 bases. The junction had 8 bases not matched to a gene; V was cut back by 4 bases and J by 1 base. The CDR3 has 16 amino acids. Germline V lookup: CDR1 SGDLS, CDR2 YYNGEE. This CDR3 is CASSSRERGAQETQYF. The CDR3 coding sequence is TGTGCCAGCAGCTCCCGCGAGCGGGGGGCCCAAGAGACCCAGTACTTC.

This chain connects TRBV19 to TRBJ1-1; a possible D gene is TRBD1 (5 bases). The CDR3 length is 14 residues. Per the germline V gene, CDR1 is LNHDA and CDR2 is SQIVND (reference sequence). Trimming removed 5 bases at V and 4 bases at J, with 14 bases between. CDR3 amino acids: CASSSGRRGTEAFF. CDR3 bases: TGTGCCAGTAGTTCAGGGCGGCGGGGCACTGAAGCTTTCTTT.

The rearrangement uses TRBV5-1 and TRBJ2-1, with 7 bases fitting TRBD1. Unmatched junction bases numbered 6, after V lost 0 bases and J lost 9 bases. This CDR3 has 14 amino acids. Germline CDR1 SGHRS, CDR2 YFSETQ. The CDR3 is CASSLGQGSSEQFF. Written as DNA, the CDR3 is TGCGCCAGCAGCTTGGGACAGGGTTCTAGTGAGCAGTTCTTC.

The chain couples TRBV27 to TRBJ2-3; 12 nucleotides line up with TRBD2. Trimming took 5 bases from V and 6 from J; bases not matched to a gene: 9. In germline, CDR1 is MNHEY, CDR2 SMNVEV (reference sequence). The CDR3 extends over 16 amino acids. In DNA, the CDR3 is TGTGCCAGCAGTCTCCTAGCGGGAGGGCCTTCGGATACGCAGTATTTT. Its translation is CASSLLAGGPSDTQYF.

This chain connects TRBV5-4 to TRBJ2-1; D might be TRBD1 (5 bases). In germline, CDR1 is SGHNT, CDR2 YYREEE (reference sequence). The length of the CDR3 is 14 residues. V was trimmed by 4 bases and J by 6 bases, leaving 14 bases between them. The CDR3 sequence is CASSLDSTANEQFF. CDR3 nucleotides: TGTGCCAGCAGCCTGGATTCGACAGCCAATGAGCAGTTCTTC.

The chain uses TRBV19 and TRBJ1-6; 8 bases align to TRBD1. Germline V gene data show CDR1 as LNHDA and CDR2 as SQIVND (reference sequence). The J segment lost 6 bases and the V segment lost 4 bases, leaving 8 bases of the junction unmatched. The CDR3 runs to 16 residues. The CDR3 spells CASSNDRDRLNSPLHF. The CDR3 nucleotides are TGTGCCAGTAGTAATGACCGGGACAGGCTTAATTCACCCCTCCACTTT.

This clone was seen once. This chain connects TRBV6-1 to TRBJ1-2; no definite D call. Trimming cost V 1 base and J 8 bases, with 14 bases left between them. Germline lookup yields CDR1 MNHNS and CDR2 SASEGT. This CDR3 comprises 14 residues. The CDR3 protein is CASSEGWVGSGYTF. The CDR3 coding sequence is TGTGCCAGCAGTGAAGGGTGGGTAGGTAGCGGCTACACCTTC.